The 15 T cell receptor beta chains below were found in one sample sequenced in a study of response to subunit inactivated influenza vaccine. TCRdb ran MiXCR on the RT-PCR reads and lists one entry per CDR3 protein. The repertoire holds over 400,000 distinct CDR3 sequences, about a tenth seen once, with roughly 12% in the top ten. The sample in question was PBMCs from blood, obtained roughly 45 days after vaccination. These receptors originate from a man in his fifties who received an inactivated influenza vaccine.

Ten or more counts support this clonotype. V gene TRBV20-1 combines with J gene TRBJ1-2; weak D call: TRBD1 (5 bases). The CDR3 has 14 residues. V lost 2 bases to trimming and J lost 0 bases, with 10 bases between them. The V gene's germline CDR1 is DFQATT and CDR2 SNEGSKA (reference sequence). CDR3 residues: CSARPRGTNYGYTF. CDR3 DNA sequence: TGCAGTGCTAGACCCCGGGGGACTAACTATGGCTACACCTTC.

V is TRBV24-1 and J is TRBJ2-3; tentatively, D is TRBD2 (5 bases). Trimming cost V 1 base and J 5 bases, with 9 bases left between them. This CDR3 is built from 14 residues. Germline assignment: CDR1 KGHDR and CDR2 SFDVKD. CDR3 bases: TGTGCCACCAGTGATTTCACGGGGTTAGATACGCAGTATTTT. Protein product: CATSDFTGLDTQYF.

This clonotype came up a few times. This chain links TRBV28 with TRBJ2-5; TRBD2 is a possible D gene (7 bases). In germline, CDR1 is MDHEN, CDR2 SYDVKM. The CDR3 has 13 amino acids. The V and J ends lost 7 bases and 4 bases respectively, with 13 bases between them. CDR3 residues: CASKRRGGETQYF. The CDR3 nucleotides read TGTGCCAGCAAGCGAAGGGGGGGAGAGACCCAGTACTTC.

The chain uses TRBV7-3 and TRBJ1-1; 9 positions match TRBD1. This CDR3 is 13 amino acids long. CDR1 SGHTA and CDR2 FQGTGA come from the germline V gene. Trimming removed 4 bases from V and 5 bases from J; junction bases left unmatched: 2. The CDR3, as DNA: TGTGCCAGCAGCTGGACAGGGGAAACTGAAGCTTTCTTT. This sequence encodes CASSWTGETEAFF.

The rearrangement joins TRBV6-5 to TRBJ1-2, with a weak D call TRBD1 (5 bases). CDR1 and CDR2 from the germline V gene are MNHEY and SVGAGI. V was pared by 2 bases and J by 3 bases, with 13 bases between. The CDR3 has 15 residues. The CDR3 DNA reads TGTGCCAGCAGTTACGGGGGAGAGGGGCACTATGGCTACACCTTC. It encodes CASSYGGEGHYGYTF.

This clonotype was seen at least ten times. This chain links TRBV20-1 with TRBJ1-1; D is unclear. This CDR3 is built from 11 residues. Germline lookup yields CDR1 DFQATT and CDR2 SNEGSKA (reference sequence). Trimming left V 3 bases short and J 0 bases short, with 2 bases between. The CDR3 loop is CSARLNTEAFF. The CDR3 nucleotides read TGCAGTGCTAGGCTGAACACTGAAGCTTTCTTT.

This clonotype showed up just a few times. Sequence at one end of the junction differs from germline and may be a read error. The chain links TRBV11-2 to TRBJ2-5; 7 bases fit TRBD1. There are 12 residues in the CDR3. Germline V gene lookup returns CDR1 SGHAT and CDR2 FQNNGV. The CDR3 DNA reads TGTGCCAGCAGCCTAACAGGGGCCCGGCTGGACTTC. It translates to CASSLTGARLDF. Combining the CDR3 with reference TRBV11-2 and TRBJ2-5 gives the whole variable domain EAGVAQSPRYKIIEKRQSVAFWCNPISGHATLYWYQQILGQGPKLLIQFQNNGVVDDSQLPKDRFSAERLKGVDSTLKIQPAKLEDSAVYLCASSLTGARLDFGPGTRLLVL.

There are many counts of this clonotype. This chain links TRBV5-1 with TRBJ2-2; possible D gene TRBD2, 5 bases. The CDR3 is 14 residues long. Trimming stripped 4 bases from V and 3 bases from J, with 10 bases between. Germline V CDR1 and CDR2: SGHRS, YFSETQ. CDR3 sequence reads: CASSKLGDTGELFF. Written as DNA, the CDR3 is TGCGCCAGCAGCAAGCTCGGGGACACCGGGGAGCTGTTTTTT.

The sample holds many counts of this clonotype. V is TRBV6-5 and J is TRBJ2-2, with D possibly being TRBD1 or TRBD2 (5 bases each). Germline V gene lookup returns CDR1 MNHEY and CDR2 SVGAGI. V dropped 0 bases and J dropped 1 base, with 15 bases sitting between them. The CDR3 runs 18 residues. The CDR3 loop reads CASSYSSRAGGNTGELFF. The CDR3 nucleotides are TGTGCCAGCAGTTACTCGAGTAGGGCTGGGGGGAACACCGGGGAGCTGTTTTTT.

This clonotype was observed a few times. The V gene is TRBV27, the J gene TRBJ2-7, with 9 bases matching TRBD1. This CDR3 contains 15 residues. From germline, CDR1 is MNHEY and CDR2 SMNVEV (reference sequence). V was pared by 4 bases and J by 4 bases, with 8 bases of the junction left unmatched. The CDR3 DNA follows: TGTGCCAGCAGTTCGTCGGACAGGGGAAAATACGAGCAGTACTTC. Translated, it gives CASSSSDRGKYEQYF.

This chain connects TRBV25-1 to TRBJ2-7; D is uncertain. The germline gives CDR1 MGHDK, CDR2 SYGVNS. The CDR3 runs 12 residues. V was shortened by 0 bases and J by 7 bases, with 7 bases between the two germline ends. CDR3 sequence reads: CASSEYGREQYF. DNA for the CDR3: TGTGCCAGCAGTGAATATGGGCGGGAGCAGTACTTC.

This clonotype has more than one count but fewer than ten. CDR3 amino acids: CSVGLAGGTDTQYF. CDR3 in DNA: TGCAGCGTGGGACTAGCGGGAGGCACAGATACGCAGTATTTT. The genes are TRBV29-1 and TRBJ2-3, with TRBD2 matching 14 bases. CDR1 and CDR2 from the germline V gene are SQVTM and ANQGSEA. This CDR3 has 14 residues. The V and J ends lost 6 bases and 1 base, in that order; junction bases with no gene match: 0.

This clonotype occurred many times. V is TRBV7-3 and J is TRBJ2-2; no definite D call. Germline V gene data show CDR1 as SGHTA and CDR2 as FQGTGA. This CDR3 has 12 residues. Trimming cost V 5 bases and J 4 bases, with 5 bases left between them. The CDR3 coding sequence is TGTGCCAGCAGCAGTATCACCGGGGAGCTGTTTTTT. This translates into CASSSITGELFF.

In this sample, this clonotype turned up a few times. V is TRBV5-6 and J is TRBJ2-1; 8 bases are a match to TRBD1. The length of the CDR3 is 14 residues. The V segment lost 2 bases and the J segment 8 bases; nucleotides outside the gene matches: 6. From germline, CDR1 is SGHDT and CDR2 YYEEEE. Here the CDR3 DNA reads TGTGCCAGCAGCTTACAGACAGGGGTCCATGAGCAGTTCTTC. Translation gives CASSLQTGVHEQFF.

The chain employs TRBV20-1 and TRBJ2-5; TRBD1 might be the D (6 bases). The CDR3 has 15 residues. Looked up from germline, CDR1 is DFQATT and CDR2 is SNEGSKA (reference sequence). The V and J ends lost 1 base and 3 bases respectively, with 15 bases between them. CDR3 protein: CSARVSGTSKETQYF. In DNA form, the CDR3 reads TGCAGTGCTAGAGTCTCCGGGACATCGAAAGAGACCCAGTACTTC.